This is a list of T cell receptor beta chains from one sample in a study of STAT5B mutations in CD4+ large granular lymphocyte leukemia. Measured with immunoSEQ multiplex PCR; TCRdb has only the in-frame clones, and not every one. The sample lists about 34,000 clones; around 88% were seen once. The sequenced sample consisted of CD4+ T cells from blood buffy coats. The receptors originated from a human donor in good health. The CDR3 runs from the conserved cysteine through the conserved F or W. Fields, in order: D gene, clone size, V gene, J gene, CDR3 DNA, CDR3 protein. D genes are given only for firm matches. Rows may omit the clone size; those that give it use once, few, many or a size class.

NA	NA	TRBV7-2	TRBJ1-2	TGTGCCAGCAGCTATAGCGGGCAGGCTGCCTATGGCTACACCTTC	CASSYSGQAAYGYTF
NA	NA	TRBV29-1	TRBJ1-2	TGCAGCGGGGCGACACTCCGGAATGGCTACACCTTC	CSGATLRNGYTF
NA	NA	TRBV19	TRBJ2-3	TGTGCCAGTAGTCTGGGCACAGATACGCAGTATTTT	CASSLGTDTQYF
TRBD1	NA	TRBV27	TRBJ2-5	TGTGCCAGCAGAGACAGGGGGGAGGACCAAGAGACCCAGTACTTC	CASRDRGEDQETQYF
TRBD2	NA	TRBV6-6	TRBJ2-7	TGTGCCAGCAGGGCCACTAGCGGGGGCCCCTACGAGCAGTACTTC	CASRATSGGPYEQYF
TRBD2	NA	TRBV10-3	TRBJ2-1	TGTGCCATCAGTGGATGGACTAGCGGGAGAATGGATGAGCAGTTCTTC	CAISGWTSGRMDEQFF
TRBD2	NA	TRBV9	TRBJ2-5	TGTGCCAGCAGCGTAGGGGGGGGACTAGCCGGCGAAGAGACCCAGTACTTC	CASSVGGGLAGEETQYF
NA	NA	TRBV6-5	TRBJ2-7	TGTGCCAGCACCGAACAGGGCCGCTACGAGCAGTACTTC	CASTEQGRYEQYF
TRBD1	NA	TRBV5-8	TRBJ2-7	TGTGCCAGCAGCTTGTGGATTTCTTTTGGCGGACAGGCCTACGAGCAGTACTTC	CASSLWISFGGQAYEQYF
NA	NA	TRBV6-6	TRBJ1-2	TGTGCCAGCAGTTACTCGTCCCAGGGCTACACCTTC	CASSYSSQGYTF
NA	NA	TRBV14	TRBJ2-1	TGTGCCAGCAGCCAACTCAATGAGCAGTTCTTC	CASSQLNEQFF
NA	once	TRBV30	TRBJ2-5	TGTGCCTGGGCGGGACTCCCGGGAGAGACCCAGTACTTC	CAWAGLPGETQYF
NA	NA	TRBV20-1	TRBJ1-1	TGCAGTGCTAGAGGATCGGGTGAAGCTTTCTTT	CSARGSGEAFF
NA	NA	TRBV4-3	TRBJ2-1	TGCGCCAGCAGCCAGGAGCTAGCGAACAGCCCTTACAATGAGCAGTTCTTC	CASSQELANSPYNEQFF
TRBD1	NA	TRBV19	TRBJ2-2	TGTGCCAGTAGTCGACCGGGACAGCCGCCGAACACCGGGGAGCTGTTTTTT	CASSRPGQPPNTGELFF
TRBD2	NA	TRBV6-5	TRBJ2-7	TGTGCCAGCAGTCGCGCGGGGGAAAGCTACGAGCAGTACTTC	CASSRAGESYEQYF
NA	once	TRBV11-2	TRBJ1-1	TGTGCCAGCAGCGCCGGACCGGACACTGAAGCTTTCTTT	CASSAGPDTEAFF
TRBD1	NA	TRBV9	TRBJ2-2	TGTGCCAGCAGTCTCCGACAGGGCTGGACCGGGGAGCTGTTTTTT	CASSLRQGWTGELFF
NA	few	TRBV7-2	TRBJ1-5	TGTGCCAGCAGCTCCCAGGGAAGAGACCAGCCCCAGCATTTT	CASSSQGRDQPQHF
NA	few	TRBV4-3	TRBJ1-2	TGCGCCAGCAGCCAAGATAGGGCCTTGCGGAATGGCTACACCTTC	CASSQDRALRNGYTF
TRBD2	NA	TRBV15	TRBJ2-7	TGTGCCACCAGCAGAGATTTGACTAGCGGGAGAATCGGTTACGAGCAGTACTTC	CATSRDLTSGRIGYEQYF
NA	NA	TRBV7-2	TRBJ1-2	TGTGCCAGCAGCTTACGGCCAGCGGATGGCTACACCTTC	CASSLRPADGYTF
NA	once	TRBV28	TRBJ1-2	TGTGCCAGCAGTCTCCCCATCTTC	CASSLPIF
TRBD1	NA	TRBV10-3	TRBJ2-3	TGTGCCTCCAAAAGGCAGGGGGCAACAGATACGCAGTATTTT	CASKRQGATDTQYF